Below, 32 T cell receptor beta chains from the same sample are listed, as sequenced in a study of blood T cell repertoires in COVID-19. Assay used: immunoSEQ multiplex PCR; TCRdb lists only in-frame clones, some missing. The table lists 160,000 or so clones, about 87% of them singletons. The specimen was peripheral blood. The receptors derive from a woman aged 50 to 60 with acute or convalescent COVID-19.

The rearrangement links TRBV5-1 to TRBJ1-1; D remains ambiguous. Germline loops: CDR1 SGHRS, CDR2 YFSETQ. The germline V and J ends were trimmed by 1 base and 4 bases, with 8 bases remaining between them. The CDR3 totals 13 residues. The CDR3 DNA follows: TGCGCCAGCAGCTTGCACGAGGCCACTGAAGCTTTCTTT. It specifies CASSLHEATEAFF.

This clone has just a few counts. The genes are TRBV9 and TRBJ1-3, with D perhaps matching TRBD1 (6 bases). Trimming left V 0 bases short and J 2 bases short, with 9 bases between. In germline, CDR1 is SGDLS, CDR2 YYNGEE. The CDR3 extends over 15 amino acids. The CDR3 is CASSVDQGTGNTIYF. The CDR3 DNA is TGTGCCAGCAGCGTAGACCAGGGGACTGGAAACACCATATATTTT. Full variable domain (rest looked up from reference TRBV9 and TRBJ1-3): DSGVTQTPKHLITATGQRVTLRCSPRSGDLSVYWYQQSLDQGLQFLIQYYNGEERAKGNILERFSAQQFPDLHSELNLSSLELGDSALYFCASSVDQGTGNTIYFGEGSWLTVV.

The V and J genes are TRBV10-2 and TRBJ2-2, with 8 nucleotides matching TRBD1. Germline V gene data show CDR1 as WSHSY and CDR2 as SAAADI. There are 15 residues in the CDR3. V trimming: 3 bases; J trimming: 3 bases; junction bases outside the gene matches: 3. The CDR3 DNA is TGCGCCAGCAGTGAAGGGACAGGATACACCGGGGAGCTGTTTTTT. This codes for CASSEGTGYTGELFF.

The rearrangement links TRBV2 to TRBJ2-5; 11 bases map to TRBD2. Germline CDR1 reads SNHLY; CDR2 reads FYNNEI. With 5 bases clipped from V and 2 bases from J, the junction kept 4 bases outside the gene matches. The CDR3 spans 15 residues. The CDR3 DNA is TGTGCCAGCAGTCACACTAGCGGGAGACAAGAGACCCAGTACTTC. Its protein is CASSHTSGRQETQYF.

V usage is TRBV4-1 and J usage is TRBJ1-2, with 12 bases lining up with TRBD1. J gave up 6 bases and V 6 bases, and 8 bases lay outside the gene matches. In germline, CDR1 is MGHRA, CDR2 YSYEKL. The length of the CDR3 is 15 residues. DNA of the CDR3: TGCGCCAGCAGTGGGAAGGGACAGGGGGCCAATGGCTACACCTTC. Protein: CASSGKGQGANGYTF.

J is TRBJ2-1 and V is TRBV6-5; 10 nucleotides agree with TRBD2. CDR1 MNHEY and CDR2 SVGAGI come from the germline V gene. The J segment lost 6 bases and the V segment lost 4 bases, leaving 3 bases of the junction unmatched. This CDR3 comprises 14 residues. CDR3 sequence reads: CASSFRTSGNEQFF. CDR3 sequence (DNA): TGTGCCAGCAGTTTCAGGACTAGCGGCAATGAGCAGTTCTTC.

The chain employs TRBV14 and TRBJ2-1; D is ambiguous. Trimming pared 4 bases from V and 9 bases from J, leaving 7 bases between. The CDR3 spans 11 residues. Germline-derived CDR1 and CDR2 are SGHDN and FVKESK. CDR3: CASSLELEQFF. DNA for the CDR3: TGTGCCAGCAGCCTTGAGCTTGAGCAGTTCTTC. The variable domain in full, completed from reference TRBV14 and TRBJ2-1, reads EAGVTQFPSHSVIEKGQTVTLRCDPISGHDNLYWYRRVMGKEIKFLLHFVKESKQDESGMPNNRFLAERTGGTYSTLKVQPAELEDSGVYFCASSLELEQFFGPGTRLTVL.

The genes are TRBV10-3 and TRBJ2-2; 9 bases fit TRBD1. CDR1 is ENHRY, CDR2 SYGVKD, per germline. This CDR3 is 18 amino acids long. V dropped 4 bases and J dropped 1; count of bases not matched to a gene: 10. CDR3 amino acids: CAISVNRGQRLNTGELFF. The CDR3 DNA follows: TGTGCCATCAGTGTAAACAGGGGGCAGAGGCTGAACACCGGGGAGCTGTTTTTT.

The chain is built from TRBV21-1 and TRBJ2-5; the table's D call, TRBD1, was not checked against the DNA. TRBV21-1 is flagged as a pseudogene. CDR3 length equals 15 residues. CDR3 nucleotide sequence: TGTGCCAGCAGCAAAGCGGAAGGGGCAAGAGAGACCCAGTACTTC. Its translation is CASSKAEGARETQYF.

V gene TRBV6-1 combines with J gene TRBJ1-5; TRBD1 might be the D (5 bases). CDR1 is MNHNS, CDR2 SASEGT, per germline. The V end lost 0 bases, the J end lost 6 bases, and 9 bases lay between the germline ends. CDR3 length equals 14 residues. The CDR3 DNA follows: TGTGCCAGCAGTGAAGCAGGGGTTCCTCAGCCCCAGCATTTT. Protein: CASSEAGVPQPQHF.

This chain uses TRBV5-1 with TRBJ2-1, with 7 bases that match TRBD2. The CDR3 spans 17 residues. Germline-derived CDR1 and CDR2 are SGHRS and YFSETQ. The V gene end was trimmed by 0 bases and the J gene end by 3 bases; junction bases not matched to a gene: 9. In DNA, the CDR3 is TGCGCCAGCAGCTTGGCCATCTCGGGGGGATACTACAATGAGCAGTTCTTC. Amino acids: CASSLAISGGYYNEQFF.

The chain couples TRBV7-3 to TRBJ1-1; unclear D gene. Germline V gives CDR1 SGHTA, CDR2 FQGTGA. V lost 2 bases and J lost 4, with 11 bases in between. The CDR3 loop spans 14 amino acids. CDR3: CASSLEGGVTEAFF. The DNA of the CDR3 is TGTGCCAGCAGCTTAGAGGGAGGTGTCACTGAAGCTTTCTTT.

This clone was found once. The rearrangement joins TRBV6-5 to TRBJ2-4; TRBD2 aligns across 8 bases. This CDR3 is 14 amino acids long. Losses at the gene ends were 5 bases for V and 1 base for J; bases not matched to a gene: 1. Germline V gene sequence: CDR1 MNHEY, CDR2 SVGAGI. CDR3 coding DNA: TGTGCCAGCAGTCGGGGGGGGGCCAAAAACATTCAGTACTTC. This codes for CASSRGGAKNIQYF.

The gene calls are TRBV3-1 (or the pseudogene TRBV3-2) and TRBJ2-1; D is ambiguous. Germline loops: CDR1 LGHDT, CDR2 YNNKEL (reference sequence). The V and J ends lost 7 bases and 3 bases respectively, with 16 bases between them. The CDR3 extends over 15 amino acids. The CDR3 DNA reads TGTGCCAGCACCTCGGGTCTTACTTACTACAATGAGCAGTTCTTC. Protein: CASTSGLTYYNEQFF.

This rearrangement joins TRBV10-3 to TRBJ2-1; 11 nucleotides align to TRBD2. Trimming removed 9 bases from V and 4 bases from J; junction bases left unmatched: 5. Germline V gene lookup returns CDR1 ENHRY and CDR2 SYGVKD. This CDR3 is 14 amino acids long. CDR3 in amino acids: CAMSTSGRYNEQFF. As DNA, the CDR3 is TGTGCCATGTCAACTAGCGGGAGATACAATGAGCAGTTCTTC.

This clone showed up just a few times. V gene TRBV9 combines with J gene TRBJ1-1; the match to TRBD1 covers 7 bases. The length of the CDR3 is 15 residues. The J segment lost 5 bases and the V segment lost 3 bases, leaving 10 bases of the junction unmatched. Per germline, CDR1 SGDLS and CDR2 YYNGEE. The CDR3 protein is CASSGTGDGNTEAFF. In nucleotides, the CDR3 is TGTGCCAGCAGCGGTACAGGGGACGGGAATACTGAAGCTTTCTTT.

Turning to this clone: Other DNA sequences in the sample encode the same CDR3. This chain joins TRBV30 and TRBJ2-3, with D maybe TRBD1 (6 bases). Germline loops: CDR1 GTSNPN, CDR2 SVGIG (reference sequence). With 2 bases removed from V and 1 base from J, the gap between germline ends came to 10 bases. This CDR3 is built from 14 residues. DNA for the CDR3: TGTGCCTGGAGTCGAGGGGGACGCACAGATACGCAGTATTTT. This sequence encodes CAWSRGGRTDTQYF.

This clone was seen only once. The chain has TRBV30 and TRBJ1-4; D call uncertain. The CDR3 consists of 18 residues. CDR1 GTSNPN and CDR2 SVGIG come from the germline V gene (reference sequence). V dropped 0 bases and J dropped 6 bases, with 23 bases sitting between them. In DNA, the CDR3 is TGTGCCTGGAGTGTACGGCCAGGCGCAACCGGCCCCCATGAAAAACTGTTTTTT. Translating it yields CAWSVRPGATGPHEKLFF.

The V gene is TRBV6-2 or TRBV6-3, the J gene TRBJ1-5; D is unresolved. This CDR3 spans 12 amino acids. CDR1 is MNHEY and CDR2 is SVGEGT in the germline V gene. V was trimmed by 4 bases and J by 6 bases, leaving 7 bases between them. The CDR3 DNA follows: TGTGCCAGCAGTTTCTTCGGTCAGCCCCAGCATTTT. As protein: CASSFFGQPQHF.

The chain recombines TRBV27 with TRBJ1-1; D may be TRBD1 (5 bases). This CDR3 region has 16 residues. CDR1 and CDR2 (germline): MNHEY, SMNVEV (reference sequence). V was shortened by 0 bases and J by 7 bases, with 18 bases between the two germline ends. The CDR3 region is CASSLSRRGGIIEAFF. In DNA, the CDR3 is TGTGCCAGCAGTTTATCCCGGCGGGGGGGGATTATTGAAGCTTTCTTT.

This chain's CDR3 is CASIQDRGDGYTF. The CDR3 DNA reads TGTGCCAGCATCCAGGACAGGGGAGATGGCTACACCTTC. The V call is TRBV2, the J call TRBJ1-2, with 9 bases aligning to TRBD1. Germline CDR1 SNHLY, CDR2 FYNNEI. The CDR3 has 13 amino acids. The J segment lost 6 bases and the V segment lost 7 bases, leaving 6 bases of the junction unmatched.

The CDR3: CASSFGVMRGYTF. CDR3 DNA: TGTGCCAGCAGTTTCGGGGTAATGAGGGGCTACACCTTC. This chain uses TRBV12-3 or TRBV12-4 with TRBJ1-2; the D is unclear. V was pared by 3 bases and J by 8 bases, with 13 bases between. The CDR3 contains 13 residues.

The CDR3 DNA follows: TGTGCCACCAGTGATTGGGGGACAAAATCTAGCACAGATACGCAGTATTTT. Translating it yields CATSDWGTKSSTDTQYF. This chain uses TRBV24-1 with TRBJ2-3, with a possible D match to TRBD1 (6 bases). This CDR3 comprises 17 residues. Germline CDR1 KGHDR, CDR2 SFDVKD. V was cut by 2 bases and J by 0 bases, with 14 bases left in between.

The V call is TRBV7-2, the J call TRBJ2-3; weak D call: TRBD2 (6 bases). V lost 1 base and J 1 base, leaving 12 bases between the germline ends. CDR3 length: 16 residues. Germline CDR1 is SGHTA and CDR2 is FQGNSA. The CDR3 reads CASSLDGGSGTDTQYF. CDR3 DNA sequence: TGTGCCAGCAGCTTAGATGGGGGGAGTGGCACAGATACGCAGTATTTT.

The gene calls are TRBV11-3 and TRBJ1-2; 8 bases line up with TRBD1. CDR1 and CDR2 (germline): SGHNT, YENEEA. The CDR3 consists of 13 residues. V was clipped by 5 bases and J by 8 bases; unmatched bases: 7. CDR3 residues: CASSARQGQGYTF. The CDR3 DNA is TGTGCCAGCAGCGCGAGACAGGGGCAGGGCTACACCTTC.

The chain uses TRBV15 and TRBJ2-5, with 9 bases that match TRBD2. From germline, CDR1 is LNHNV and CDR2 YYDKDF (reference sequence). The CDR3 length is 13 residues. V trimming: 6 bases; J trimming: 5 bases; junction bases outside the gene matches: 4. CDR3: CATRGTSWETQYF. The CDR3 DNA follows: TGTGCCACCAGGGGGACTAGCTGGGAGACCCAGTACTTC.

This sequence joins TRBV19 and TRBJ1-1; D perhaps matches TRBD1 (6 bases). V was clipped by 2 bases and J by 1 base, with 11 bases between them. This CDR3 has 15 amino acids. CDR1 and CDR2 from the germline V gene are LNHDA and SQIVND (reference sequence). The chain's CDR3 is CASSIPPGQNTEAFF. The CDR3 nucleotides read TGTGCCAGTAGTATACCTCCGGGACAGAACACTGAAGCTTTCTTT.

The rearrangement links TRBV7-9 to TRBJ2-1; 10 nucleotides match TRBD1. J was trimmed by 7 bases and V by 1 base; bases with no gene match: 4. Germline V gene lookup returns CDR1 SEHNR and CDR2 FQNEAQ (reference sequence). This CDR3 spans 15 amino acids. This CDR3 is CASSLVTGGGNEQFF. The CDR3 bases are TGTGCCAGCAGCTTAGTGACAGGGGGCGGGAATGAGCAGTTCTTC.

In this sample, this clone turned up once. The V gene is TRBV27, the J gene TRBJ2-3, with D unresolved. The CDR3 contains 13 residues. Germline assignment: CDR1 MNHEY and CDR2 SMNVEV (reference sequence). V dropped 6 bases and J dropped 2 bases, with 9 bases sitting between them. CDR3 DNA: TGTGCCAGCAGAATTGCTAACACAGATACGCAGTATTTT. Translating gives CASRIANTDTQYF.

The chain employs TRBV9 and TRBJ1-3; unclear D gene. The length of the CDR3 is 17 residues. The V and J ends lost 4 bases and 0 bases respectively, with 17 bases between them. Looked up from germline, CDR1 is SGDLS and CDR2 is YYNGEE. The CDR3 sequence: CASSPSGRATSGNTIYF. Written as DNA, the CDR3 is TGTGCCAGCAGCCCCTCGGGGAGGGCGACCTCTGGAAACACCATATATTTT.

This chain uses TRBV27 with TRBJ1-6; TRBD1 matches at 7 bases. This CDR3 spans 14 amino acids. Germline loops: CDR1 MNHEY, CDR2 SMNVEV (reference sequence). The junction had 9 bases not matched to a gene; V was cut back by 6 bases and J by 10 bases. For the CDR3, the DNA is TGTGCCAGCAGGACCGACAGGGTTCACTCACCCCTCCACTTT. This codes for CASRTDRVHSPLHF.

V usage is TRBV5-1 and J usage is TRBJ1-2; D unresolved. There are 14 residues in the CDR3. V gave up 3 bases and J gave up 8 bases, with 17 bases separating them. Germline V gives CDR1 SGHRS, CDR2 YFSETQ. CDR3 loop: CASSWTEREGGYTF. CDR3 DNA: TGCGCCAGCAGCTGGACTGAAAGGGAAGGAGGCTACACCTTC. The full variable domain, with the rest looked up from reference TRBV5-1 and TRBJ1-2, is KAGVTQTPRYLIKTRGQQVTLSCSPISGHRSVSWYQQTPGQGLQFLFEYFSETQRNKGNFPGRFSGRQFSNSRSEMNVSTLELGDSALYLCASSWTEREGGYTFGSGTRLTVV.